The sequence of this TCR beta chain was determined in a study of T cells in Graves' hyperthyroidism and ophthalmopathy. What was amplified from RNA transcripts were TCR beta CDR3 regions. TCR CDR3 regions were first amplified by RT-PCR with HTBI primers. TCRdb called the multiplex PCR reads again in MiXCR, with one record for every CDR3 protein. The sample yields 500,000 to 650,000 distinct CDR3 sequences, 20% seen once. V was pared by 5 bases and J by 5 bases, with 22 bases between. CDR3 length: 16 amino acids. There are a few counts of this clonotype. Its target is unknown. Study-wide points: Stable hyperthyroidism was separated from ophthalmopathy by a model based on 13 V-J features.

The source material was blood. V usage is TRBV12-3 or TRBV12-4 and J usage is TRBJ2-7; D assignment may be TRBD1 or TRBD2 (5 bases each). The sequence was obtained from a man aged 40-49 years with Graves' ophthalmopathy. CDR3 nucleotides: TGTGCCAGCAGTATAACCGGTGGGACGGCGCCCCACGAGCAGTACTTC. This codes for CASSITGGTAPHEQYF.